What follows describes a single T cell receptor beta chain. Antigen: not known. There are 15 residues in the CDR3. Between the trimmed V and J ends, which lost 5 bases and 6 bases, there was a span of 16 bases. Germline loops: CDR1 SGHTA, CDR2 FQGTGA. Each CDR3 protein is one row after TCRdb ran MiXCR on the reads. The sample includes more than 20,000 distinct CDR3 sequences, 35% to 45% of them seen just once. The data were obtained in a study of T cell repertoires in cytomegalovirus infection. Study results and limitations: Using cumulative public TCR beta family frequency, the authors identified those who carried CMV together with the relevant HLA. HLA-C-restricted, CMV-specific TCR beta clonotypes were dominant ex vivo.

The sequence came from a human donor in good health (CMV status not recorded). Some clones in this sample may be carry-over from other donors' samples. The sample in question was CD8+ T cells from cultured PBMCs, obtained from culture after CMV antigen stimulation. The V and J genes are TRBV7-3 and TRBJ2-2, with D tentatively TRBD2 (6 bases). The CDR3 protein is CASSPRAGNAGELFF. CDR3 in DNA: TGTGCCAGCAGCCCGCGGGCGGGAAATGCCGGGGAGCTGTTTTTT.